The 27 T cell receptor beta chains listed next were all sequenced from one sample in a study of healthy donors' naive CD4 and CD8 T cells. Each TCR library used 450 to 600 ng of total RNA and a linear amplification protocol. Each CDR3 protein gets one entry after TCRdb re-called the reads with MiXCR. Of 180,000 or so distinct CDR3 sequences listed, about 76% are singletons. The specimen sequenced was naive CD4+ and CD8+ T cells sorted from blood, pooled from several donors. Source of these receptors: a pool of human donors in good health; the sample pools cells from several healthy donors.

This clonotype was seen a single time. The chain is built from TRBV5-4 and TRBJ1-6; tentative D call: TRBD1 (5 bases). V lost 4 bases to trimming and J lost 6 bases, with 11 bases between them. This CDR3 has 14 amino acids. In germline, CDR1 is SGHNT, CDR2 YYREEE (reference sequence). CDR3 coding DNA: TGTGCCAGCAGCGCAAGACAGACTAATTCACCCCTCCACTTT. It encodes CASSARQTNSPLHF.

The gene calls are TRBV6-2 or TRBV6-3 and TRBJ2-7, with D perhaps given as TRBD1 or TRBD2 (5 bases each). The CDR3 sequence is 14 residues long. The V end lost 5 bases, the J end lost 2 bases, and 13 bases lay between the germline ends. Germline V lookup: CDR1 MNHEY, CDR2 SVGEGT. CDR3 DNA sequence: TGTGCCAGCAGTCCATGGGACGGTACCTACGAGCAGTACTTC. Its protein product is CASSPWDGTYEQYF.

The J gene is TRBJ2-3, the V gene TRBV19, with 9 bases lining up with TRBD2. With V trimmed by 6 bases and J by 5 bases, 12 bases remained unmatched. The V gene's germline CDR1 is LNHDA and CDR2 SQIVND (reference sequence). The CDR3 runs 16 residues. The CDR3 DNA reads TGTGCCAGTAGCGGTTGGTTAGCGGGAGAGGAAGATACGCAGTATTTT. This sequence encodes CASSGWLAGEEDTQYF.

This chain uses TRBV30 with TRBJ1-1; 11 bases fit TRBD1. The CDR3 has 14 residues. The germline V gene has CDR1 GTSNPN and CDR2 SVGIG (reference sequence). J lost 12 bases, V lost 5 bases, and 14 bases had no gene match. CDR3 region: CAWSQTGTGGTSFF. CDR3 nucleotides: TGTGCCTGGTCACAAACGGGGACAGGGGGAACCTCTTTCTTT.

This clonotype came up once. V usage is TRBV29-1 and J usage is TRBJ2-1; the D gene is possibly TRBD2 (5 bases). This CDR3 comprises 13 residues. Trimming pared 4 bases from V and 1 base from J, leaving 8 bases between. The germline V gene has CDR1 SQVTM and CDR2 ANQGSEA. The DNA for the CDR3 is TGCAGCGTTGGGTTAGCGTCCTACAATGAGCAGTTCTTC. This translates into CSVGLASYNEQFF.

The chain has TRBV29-1 and TRBJ2-2, with 11 nucleotides matching TRBD1. CDR3 length: 14 residues. J was trimmed by 6 bases and V by 6 bases; bases with no gene match: 6. CDR1 and CDR2 from the germline V gene are SQVTM and ANQGSEA. The CDR3 bases are TGCAGCGTCCGAATGGGACAGGGGGCCGGGGAGCTGTTTTTT. Its translation is CSVRMGQGAGELFF.

This clonotype occurred a few times. The genes are TRBV19 and TRBJ2-3; 7 bases line up with TRBD2. Trimming cost V 5 bases and J 1 base; bases outside gene matches: 9. CDR3 length equals 16 residues. Germline V gives CDR1 LNHDA, CDR2 SQIVND (reference sequence). The CDR3, as DNA: TGTGCCAGTAGTCCGCGAGCGGGATCCGGCACAGATACGCAGTATTTT. Translated: CASSPRAGSGTDTQYF.

This clonotype was counted a single time. The chain combines TRBV25-1 with TRBJ1-4; D might be TRBD1 (6 bases). CDR1 is MGHDK and CDR2 is SYGVNS in the germline V gene. Trimming removed 5 bases from V and 7 bases from J, with 17 bases in between. The length of the CDR3 is 15 residues. CDR3 nucleotides: TGTGCCAGCAGTCTACAGGGTGACGGGGGTGAAAAACTGTTTTTT. This encodes CASSLQGDGGEKLFF.

In its sample, this clonotype was seen a few times. In DNA, the CDR3 is TGCAGCGTCGTTCAATTTAGCGGGAGTACCAAGTCCTACAATGAGCAGTTCTTC. This sequence encodes CSVVQFSGSTKSYNEQFF. J is TRBJ2-1 and V is TRBV29-1; 9 bases line up with TRBD2. Germline-derived CDR1 and CDR2 are SQVTM and ANQGSEA. The CDR3 contains 18 residues. V lost 6 bases to trimming and J lost 1 base; unmatched junction nucleotides: 16.

This clonotype was seen only a few times. The chain joins TRBV10-3 to TRBJ2-7, with 7 bases matching TRBD2. From germline, CDR1 is ENHRY and CDR2 SYGVKD. V was pared by 3 bases and J by 4 bases, with 9 bases of the junction left unmatched. The CDR3 length is 15 residues. The DNA of the CDR3 is TGTGCCATCAGTGAAGAGGGGAGGGGAACTTACGAGCAGTACTTC. It translates to CAISEEGRGTYEQYF.

The J gene is TRBJ2-1, the V gene TRBV6-5, with D maybe TRBD2 (5 bases). This CDR3 is 16 amino acids long. Germline-derived CDR1 and CDR2 are MNHEY and SVGAGI. V was shortened by 5 bases and J by 4 bases, with 18 bases between the two germline ends. CDR3: CASSHTDYRFYNEQFF. The DNA for the CDR3 is TGTGCCAGCAGTCACACCGACTACCGATTTTACAATGAGCAGTTCTTC.

The chain uses TRBV19 and TRBJ1-5; D remains ambiguous. V gave up 0 bases and J gave up 3 bases, with 0 bases separating them. There are 12 residues in the CDR3. Germline loops: CDR1 LNHDA, CDR2 SQIVND (reference sequence). The CDR3 DNA is TGTGCCAGTAGTATAGACAATCAGCCCCAGCATTTT. This encodes CASSIDNQPQHF. Full variable domain (remainder filled in from reference TRBV19 and TRBJ1-5): DGGITQSPKYLFRKEGQNVTLSCEQNLNHDAMYWYRQDPGQGLRLIYYSQIVNDFQKGDIAEGYSVSREKKESFPLTVTSAQKNPTAFYLCASSIDNQPQHFGDGTRLSIL.

The rearrangement joins TRBV27 to TRBJ2-5; the D is unclear. The CDR3 is made up of 14 amino acids. CDR1 MNHEY and CDR2 SMNVEV come from the germline V gene (reference sequence). V gave up 5 bases and J gave up 2 bases, with 12 bases separating them. The CDR3 nucleotides are TGTGCCAGCAGTCCCAGGCCCATGCAAGAGACCCAGTACTTC. It is translated as CASSPRPMQETQYF.

The rearrangement joins TRBV29-1 to TRBJ2-1; a possible D gene is TRBD2 (6 bases). V lost 4 bases and J lost 7, with 11 bases in between. CDR3 length: 12 amino acids. The germline CDR1 and CDR2 sequences are SQVTM and ANQGSEA. The CDR3 sequence: CSVGGVVNEQFF. DNA of the CDR3: TGCAGCGTTGGGGGGGTAGTGAATGAGCAGTTCTTC.

V is TRBV29-1 and J is TRBJ2-3, with D possibly matching TRBD2 (6 bases). The CDR3 has 10 amino acids. Germline V gene sequence: CDR1 SQVTM, CDR2 ANQGSEA. The V end lost 8 bases, the J end lost 11 bases, and 14 bases lay between the germline ends. CDR3 coding DNA: TGCAGCATTCGGGAGAGCGGGCAGTATTTT. Amino acid sequence: CSIRESGQYF.

The chain recombines TRBV6-5 with TRBJ1-4; D is perhaps TRBD1 (6 bases). The CDR3 is made up of 16 amino acids. V shed 0 bases and J shed 12 bases, with 20 bases lying between them. From germline, CDR1 is MNHEY and CDR2 SVGAGI. CDR3 amino acids: CASSYSDQGTAGQLFF. The CDR3 DNA follows: TGTGCCAGCAGTTACTCGGATCAGGGGACCGCTGGGCAACTGTTTTTT.

The rearrangement joins TRBV5-6 to TRBJ1-2; 9 bases are shared with TRBD1. This CDR3 contains 13 residues. J lost 7 bases, V lost 5 bases, and 6 bases had no gene match. Germline loops: CDR1 SGHDT, CDR2 YYEEEE. Here the CDR3 reads CASSYGTGLGYTF. The CDR3 region has the DNA TGTGCCAGCAGTTACGGGACAGGGCTTGGCTACACCTTC.

The chain employs TRBV12-3 or TRBV12-4 and TRBJ2-5; D not certain. This CDR3 contains 13 residues. The ends were cut back, 5 bases at V and 5 bases at J, with 12 bases in the middle. The CDR3 DNA is TGTGCCAGCAGTCTACTCTTACGGGAGACCCAGTACTTC. Translating gives CASSLLLRETQYF.

This clonotype was picked up a small number of times. The CDR3 is CSVEPRDSLTEAFF. CDR3 DNA sequence: TGCAGCGTTGAACCTAGGGACAGCCTAACTGAAGCTTTCTTT. This chain uses TRBV29-1 with TRBJ1-1; 7 bases are shared with TRBD1. The length of the CDR3 is 14 residues. V shed 2 bases and J 5 bases; nucleotides not matched to a gene: 8. CDR1 is SQVTM, CDR2 ANQGSEA, per germline.

The V gene is TRBV18, the J gene TRBJ2-7; a weak D match, TRBD2 (6 bases). With 5 bases removed from V and 9 bases from J, the gap between germline ends came to 23 bases. CDR1 and CDR2 from the germline V gene are KGHSH and LQKENI. This CDR3 spans 15 amino acids. The CDR3 bases are TGTGCCAGCTCAGCAGACAGCAATCTCCCCGGGGGGCAGTACGTC. Translation: CASSADSNLPGGQYV.

This rearrangement joins TRBV29-1 to TRBJ2-1, with 13 bases that match TRBD2. The CDR3 spans 19 residues. With 3 bases clipped from V and 4 bases from J, the junction kept 15 bases outside the gene matches. CDR1 is SQVTM and CDR2 is ANQGSEA in the germline V gene. The CDR3, as DNA: TGCAGCGTTGATTCGGTGTCCGGGACTAGCGGGATGAGTTACAATGAGCAGTTCTTC. Its translation is CSVDSVSGTSGMSYNEQFF.

The V call is TRBV11-1, the J call TRBJ2-1; the D gene could be TRBD1 or TRBD2 (5 bases each). Per germline, CDR1 SGHAT and CDR2 FQDESV (reference sequence). Deletions cut 5 bases from V and 6 bases from J, with 8 bases between. The CDR3 covers 12 residues. CDR3 in DNA: TGTGCCAGCAGCCGGGACCTCAATGAGCAGTTCTTC. Encoded protein: CASSRDLNEQFF.

The CDR3 nucleotides read TGTGCCATCAGTGAGTCAACAGGGGTTGGAACTGAAGCTTTCTTT. This encodes CAISESTGVGTEAFF. The chain has TRBV10-3 and TRBJ1-1, with 7 bases that match TRBD1. J was trimmed by 5 bases and V by 0 bases; bases with no gene match: 6. The CDR3 totals 15 residues. From germline, CDR1 is ENHRY and CDR2 SYGVKD.

This clonotype has just one count. The rearrangement uses TRBV19 and TRBJ1-1; D gene uncertain. The V gene lost 3 bases and the J gene lost 0 bases, with 8 bases spanning the gap. CDR3 length: 14 residues. CDR1 and CDR2 from the germline V gene are LNHDA and SQIVND (reference sequence). CDR3 nucleotide sequence: TGTGCCAGTAGTATTCTACTTATGAACACTGAAGCTTTCTTT. Translated: CASSILLMNTEAFF. The complete variable domain, with remaining parts taken from reference TRBV19 and TRBJ1-1, reads DGGITQSPKYLFRKEGQNVTLSCEQNLNHDAMYWYRQDPGQGLRLIYYSQIVNDFQKGDIAEGYSVSREKKESFPLTVTSAQKNPTAFYLCASSILLMNTEAFFGQGTRLTVV.

The chain carries TRBV14 and TRBJ2-7; the match to TRBD2 covers 10 bases. With 4 bases clipped from V and 2 bases from J, the junction kept 8 bases outside the gene matches. The germline V gene has CDR1 SGHDN and CDR2 FVKESK. The CDR3 has 16 residues. CDR3 loop: CASSPRTSGTTYEQYF. The CDR3 nucleotides read TGTGCCAGCAGCCCAAGGACTAGCGGTACCACCTACGAGCAGTACTTC.

The chain couples TRBV5-1 to TRBJ1-6, with D perhaps matching TRBD1 (6 bases). V was shortened by 2 bases and J by 5 bases, with 14 bases between the two germline ends. The V gene's germline CDR1 is SGHRS and CDR2 YFSETQ. This CDR3 spans 16 amino acids. The DNA for the CDR3 is TGCGCCAGCAGCTTAGAGGGGACAAAACATAATTCACCCCTCCACTTT. It yields the protein CASSLEGTKHNSPLHF.

V gene TRBV5-1 combines with J gene TRBJ1-1; D unresolved. Germline V gives CDR1 SGHRS, CDR2 YFSETQ. V lost 1 base to trimming and J lost 1 base, with 8 bases between them. The CDR3 has 14 residues. In DNA form, the CDR3 reads TGCGCCAGCAGCTTGCGATCGGCGAACACTGAAGCTTTCTTT. Protein sequence: CASSLRSANTEAFF.